This record covers a single T cell receptor beta chain. Clones were read by immunoSEQ multiplex PCR, and TCRdb kept only the in-frame ones, dropping some. This sample has some 160,000 clones, with about 84% found just once. There are 14 residues in the CDR3. V lost 6 bases to trimming and J lost 1 base; unmatched junction nucleotides: 4. Germline values: CDR1 MNHEY, CDR2 SVGAGI. These data come from a study of blood T cell repertoires in COVID-19. This TCR derives from a woman between 45 and 65 years old with acute or convalescent COVID-19. The sequenced material came from peripheral blood. The chain combines TRBV6-5 with TRBJ1-1; 8 positions match TRBD1. CDR3: CASRLGTGNTEAFF. As DNA, the CDR3 is TGTGCCAGCAGACTCGGGACAGGGAACACTGAAGCTTTCTTT.